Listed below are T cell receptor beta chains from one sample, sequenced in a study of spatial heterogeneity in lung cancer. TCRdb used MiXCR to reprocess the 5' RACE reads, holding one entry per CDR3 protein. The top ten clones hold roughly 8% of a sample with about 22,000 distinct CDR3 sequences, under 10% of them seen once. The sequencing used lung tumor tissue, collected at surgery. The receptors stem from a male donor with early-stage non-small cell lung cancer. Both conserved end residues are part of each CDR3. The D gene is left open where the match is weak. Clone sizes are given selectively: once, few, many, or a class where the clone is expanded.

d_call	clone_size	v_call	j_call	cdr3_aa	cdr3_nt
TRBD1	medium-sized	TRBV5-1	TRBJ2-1	CASSLGQGPYDEQFF	TGCGCCAGCAGCTTGGGACAGGGGCCTTACGATGAGCAGTTCTTC
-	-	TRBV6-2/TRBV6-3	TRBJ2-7	CASSPRRTEDYEQYF	TGTGCCAGCAGTCCGCGCCGGACAGAAGACTACGAGCAGTACTTC
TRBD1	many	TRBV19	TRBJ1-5	CASNLGQGYQPQHF	TGTGCCAGTAATCTGGGACAGGGGTATCAGCCCCAGCATTTT
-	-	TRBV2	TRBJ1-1	CASTKGDFNTEAFF	TGTGCCAGCACCAAGGGTGATTTTAACACTGAAGCTTTCTTT
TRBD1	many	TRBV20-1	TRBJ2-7	CSARDYTGTGGAGEQYF	TGCAGTGCTAGAGATTACACGGGGACAGGGGGCGCGGGGGAGCAGTACTTC
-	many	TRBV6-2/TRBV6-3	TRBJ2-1	CASLGLLTYEQFF	TGTGCCAGCCTCGGCCTTTTAACCTATGAGCAGTTCTTC
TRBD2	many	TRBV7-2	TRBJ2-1	CASSASGRSNEQFF	TGTGCCAGCAGCGCCAGCGGGAGGTCCAATGAGCAGTTCTTC
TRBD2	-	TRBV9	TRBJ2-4	CASSSPSGFRYF	TGTGCCAGCAGCTCACCTAGCGGGTTTCGGTACTTC
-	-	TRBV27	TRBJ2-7	CASSLSSPATALYEQYF	TGTGCCAGCAGTTTATCATCACCCGCGACAGCCCTATACGAGCAGTACTTC
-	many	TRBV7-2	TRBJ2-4	CASSFPGAKYNF	TGTGCCAGCAGCTTCCCGGGAGCGAAATATAACTTC
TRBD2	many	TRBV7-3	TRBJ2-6	CASSPGGTGANVLTF	TGTGCCAGCAGCCCCGGGGGGACTGGGGCCAACGTCCTGACTTTC
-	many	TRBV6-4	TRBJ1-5	CASSSGVRGSWQPQHF	TGTGCCAGCAGCTCCGGGGTAAGGGGCTCATGGCAGCCCCAGCATTTT
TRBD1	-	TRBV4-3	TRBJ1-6	CASSQTGGSPLHF	TGCGCCAGCAGCCAGACAGGGGGATCACCCCTCCACTTT
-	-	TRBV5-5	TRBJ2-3	CASSFLLAASTDTQYF	TGTGCCAGCAGCTTTCTCTTAGCGGCTAGCACAGATACGCAGTATTTT
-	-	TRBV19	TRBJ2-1	CASSSLMPHYYNEQFF	TGTGCCAGTAGTTCACTGATGCCGCACTACTACAATGAGCAGTTCTTC
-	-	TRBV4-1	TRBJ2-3	CASSQGVSDTQYF	TGCGCCAGCAGCCAAGGCGTTAGCGATACGCAGTATTTT
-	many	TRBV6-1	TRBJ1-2	CASSESGWGYTF	TGTGCCAGCAGTGAATCCGGCTGGGGCTACACCTTC
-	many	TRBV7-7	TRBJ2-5	CASSLARRETQYF	TGTGCCAGCAGCTTAGCACGGAGAGAGACCCAGTACTTC
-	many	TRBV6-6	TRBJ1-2	CASSYRDTNYGYTF	TGTGCCAGCAGTTACCGTGACACTAACTATGGCTACACCTTC
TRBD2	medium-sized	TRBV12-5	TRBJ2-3	CASGLTGGPTDTQYF	TGTGCTAGTGGTTTGACGGGAGGGCCAACAGATACGCAGTATTTT
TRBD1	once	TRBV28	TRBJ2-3	CASRTGTGADTQYF	TGTGCCAGCAGAACCGGGACAGGGGCGGATACGCAGTATTTT
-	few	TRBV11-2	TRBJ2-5	CASRFEEHRQETQYF	TGTGCCAGCAGATTCGAAGAGCACCGTCAAGAGACCCAGTACTTC
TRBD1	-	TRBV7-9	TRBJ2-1	CASSHTGDEQFF	TGTGCCAGCAGCCACACAGGGGATGAGCAGTTCTTC
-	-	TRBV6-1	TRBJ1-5	CASRPGYNQPQHF	TGTGCCAGCAGACCGGGGTATAATCAGCCCCAGCATTTT
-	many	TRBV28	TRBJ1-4	CASSLMGAGDEKLFF	TGTGCCAGCAGTCTAATGGGGGCGGGGGATGAAAAACTGTTTTTT
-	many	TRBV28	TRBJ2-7	CASSPPLQRRYEQYF	TGTGCCAGCAGTCCCCCTCTCCAGCGCCGTTACGAGCAGTACTTC
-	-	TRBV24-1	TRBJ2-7	CATSPTGYDEQYF	TGTGCCACCAGCCCTACAGGGTACGACGAGCAGTACTTC
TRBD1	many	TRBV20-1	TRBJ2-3	CSAVQGADTQYF	TGCAGTGCGGTTCAGGGGGCAGATACGCAGTATTTT
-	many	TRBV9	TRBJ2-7	CASSVEGRNYEQYF	TGTGCCAGCAGCGTGGAGGGCCGAAACTACGAGCAGTACTTC
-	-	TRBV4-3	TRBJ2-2	CASSSRWGRDTGELFF	TGCGCCAGCAGCTCCAGATGGGGCAGAGACACCGGGGAGCTGTTTTTT
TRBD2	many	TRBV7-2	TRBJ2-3	CASSLQRGPDTQYF	TGTGCCAGCAGCTTACAGCGGGGCCCAGATACGCAGTATTTT
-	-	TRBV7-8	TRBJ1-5	CASSLRSTPSGDQPQHF	TGTGCCAGCAGCTTACGGTCCACCCCCTCGGGGGATCAGCCCCAGCATTTT
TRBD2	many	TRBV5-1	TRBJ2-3	CASSFPSGSQTDTQYF	TGCGCCAGCAGCTTCCCCAGCGGGAGTCAGACAGATACGCAGTATTTT
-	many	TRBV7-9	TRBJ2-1	CASSLVSGRAENEQFF	TGTGCCAGCAGCTTAGTGTCGGGTAGGGCTGAGAATGAGCAGTTCTTC
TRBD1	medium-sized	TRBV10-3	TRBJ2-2	CAISRDRPQTNTGELFF	TGTGCCATCAGTCGGGACAGGCCCCAGACGAACACCGGGGAGCTGTTTTTT
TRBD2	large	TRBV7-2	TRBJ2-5	CASSSRTSGASLTQYF	TGTGCCAGCAGCTCCAGGACTAGCGGGGCCTCATTGACCCAGTACTTC
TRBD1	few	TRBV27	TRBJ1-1	CASSFRGGTEAFF	TGTGCCAGCAGTTTCAGGGGGGGCACTGAAGCTTTCTTT